This TCR beta chain was identified during a study of shared clonotypes between healthy human individuals. The protocol was immunoSEQ multiplex PCR, while the TCRdb copy is restricted to in-frame clones and leaves out a portion. The data show 550,000 to 850,000 clones, with about two thirds seen just once and under 2% held by the top ten. This CDR3 contains 15 residues. The V segment lost 3 bases and the J segment 6 bases; nucleotides outside the gene matches: 9. Germline CDR1 reads MGHDK; CDR2 reads SYGVNS. This chain joins TRBV25-1 and TRBJ2-3; 7 bases match TRBD2. Sequenced sample: memory CD4+ T cells sorted from blood. Subset denoted: CD45RA-negative fraction. The clonotype comes from a woman in her 30s in good health. Here the CDR3 DNA reads TGTGCCAGCAGTGAGTGGGTTAGCGGGTCCGATACGCAGTATTTT. Translation: CASSEWVSGSDTQYF.